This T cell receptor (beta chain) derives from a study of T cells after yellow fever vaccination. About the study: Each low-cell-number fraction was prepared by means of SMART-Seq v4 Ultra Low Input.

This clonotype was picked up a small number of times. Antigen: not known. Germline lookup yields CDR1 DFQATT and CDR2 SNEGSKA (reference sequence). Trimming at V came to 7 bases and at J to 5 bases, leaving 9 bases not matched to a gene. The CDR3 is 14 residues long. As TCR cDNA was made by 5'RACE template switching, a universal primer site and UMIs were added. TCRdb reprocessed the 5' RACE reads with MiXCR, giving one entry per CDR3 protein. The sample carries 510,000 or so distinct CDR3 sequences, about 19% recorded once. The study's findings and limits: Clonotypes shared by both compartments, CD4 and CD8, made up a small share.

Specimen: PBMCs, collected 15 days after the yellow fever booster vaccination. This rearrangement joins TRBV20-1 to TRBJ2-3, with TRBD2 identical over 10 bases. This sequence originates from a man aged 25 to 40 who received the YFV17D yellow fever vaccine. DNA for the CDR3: TGCAGTGTCATCAGCGGGAGGGCCAAAGATACGCAGTATTTT. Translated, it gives CSVISGRAKDTQYF.